This T cell receptor (beta chain) was sequenced in a study of CD8 T cells in Susac syndrome (dated by TCRdb to 2018 to 2020). A note on the overall study: Whether CD8+ T cell activation and differentiation in Susac syndrome was antigen driven was tested using repertoire sequencing. Paper-wide results and their limitations: The study acknowledged that relatively few individuals were included in the TCR sequencing and HLA analysis.

As concerns this clonotype: Its antigen is unknown. Base quality data are lacking; no much larger clone is found one base away.

V is shortened by 1 base, J by 11 bases, and the region joining them spans 9 bases. From cysteine to phenylalanine, the CDR3 is 12 amino acids long. The read is trimmed to its CDR3 DNA, 36 bases read in frame from base 1. RNA was extracted using the RNeasy kit, and 0.5 to 1 microgram was reverse transcribed with random hexamers. The immunoSEQ multiplex PCR assay, covering 54 Vbeta and 13 Jbeta segments, was used to amplify TCR beta CDR3 regions. To correct PCR amplification bias, a synthetic template baseline was used for both primer optimization and computational correction. Processing in the source paper ran as follows. Reads were assigned to V, D and J genes according to IMGT and analyzed in immunoSEQ Analyzer, with only productive sequences retained. To calculate clonality, Shannon entropy was normalized by log2 of the number of productive unique sequences and then subtracted from one. For each patient and control, public and private clones were evaluated among the 100 most prevalent clones. Clones were defined as Susac-specific if absent from the healthy and MS cohorts, from under 1,200 published viral clones and from other ImmuneACCESS disease sequences. The public reads were run again by TCRdb, first through fastp at Q25 and then through MiXCR, and only productive beta chains were kept. Records with the same CDR3 protein are collapsed into one entry carrying the most frequent genes and DNA. The V and J calls were not made by the authors but by TCRdb's processing. The sample records about 200,000 distinct CDR3 sequences, approximately 95% of which are singletons. 0.07% to 0.095% of the sample is taken by the ten largest.

High-throughput TCR beta sequencing profiled peripheral blood CD8+ and CD4+ T cells from healthy donors, Susac syndrome patients and multiple sclerosis patients. Treatment-naive patients with stable or active relapsing-remitting disease fulfilling revised McDonald criteria were used as multiple sclerosis controls. Bulk CD8+ and CD4+ T cells were purified magnetically by negative isolation, whereas CD8+ TEMRA cells were enriched by FACS. Blood was drawn into EDTA tubes, processed within 24 hours, and PBMCs were isolated by density gradient centrifugation. PBMCs intended for TCR sequencing were cryopreserved in liquid nitrogen and thawed later in a water bath at 37 degrees C. A purity of at least 90% was achieved for sorted or isolated CD4+, CD8+ and CD8+ TEMRA cells.

The material sequenced was CD4+ T cells from PBMCs. The rearranged segments are TRBV12-3 or TRBV12-4 and TRBJ2-1; matching of 5 bases hints at TRBD1 as the D gene. The clonotype comes from a human donor with multiple sclerosis. In nucleotides, the sequence is TGTGCCAGCAGTTTAGTAGGGGCAAAGCAGTTCTTC. This gives the protein CASSLVGAKQFF.